These T cell receptor beta chains were read from a single sample in a study of OX40 agonist ivuxolimab in advanced cancers. The repertoire was sequenced with immunoSEQ multiplex PCR; TCRdb's copy has only in-frame clones and lacks some. The sample lists 70,000 to 90,000 clones; 75% to 95% were seen once. Here the sequenced sample was CD4+ or CD8+ T cells sorted from blood, taken in a trial of the OX40 agonist ivuxolimab. These TCRs come from an adult with an advanced solid tumor such as melanoma, head and neck, liver or kidney cancer. The CDR3 runs from the conserved cysteine through the conserved F or W. D genes are given only for firm matches. Clone size is stated in some rows and not others, as once, few, many or a class when expanded.

d_gene	abundance	v_gene	len	j_gene	CDR3aa	CDR3nt
TRBD1	-	TRBV6-6	16	TRBJ1-2	CASSYLSGGASYGYTF	TGTGCCAGCAGTTACCTTTCAGGGGGCGCATCCTATGGCTACACCTTC
TRBD1	-	TRBV28	14	TRBJ1-2	CASSLTGGAVDYTF	TGTGCCAGCAGTTTGACAGGGGGCGCTGTAGACTACACCTTC
-	-	TRBV19	15	TRBJ1-5	CASSIGWDFNQPQHF	TGTGCCAGTAGTATAGGGTGGGATTTCAATCAGCCCCAGCATTTT
-	few	TRBV7-9	14	TRBJ1-3	CASSLLLSGNTIYF	TGTGCCAGCAGCCTACTTCTCTCTGGAAACACCATATATTTT
TRBD2	-	TRBV6-1	15	TRBJ2-3	CASSEVAGGPDTQYF	TGTGCCAGCAGTGAGGTAGCGGGAGGGCCAGATACGCAGTATTTT
-	-	TRBV21-1	19	TRBJ2-1	CASSKEGSGRPHEPSEQFF	TGTGCCAGCAGCAAAGAGGGTAGCGGGAGACCCCATGAACCTAGTGAGCAGTTCTTC
-	-	TRBV6-5	12	TRBJ1-1	CASSTTNTEAFF	TGTGCCAGCAGTACGACGAACACTGAAGCTTTCTTT
-	-	TRBV12-5	12	TRBJ1-5	CASGMGNQPQHF	TGTGCTAGTGGGATGGGCAATCAGCCCCAGCATTTT
TRBD1	once	TRBV6-5	13	TRBJ2-7	CASSYRDRDEQYF	TGTGCCAGCAGTTACCGCGACAGGGACGAGCAGTACTTC
-	-	TRBV19	15	TRBJ1-5	CASSIGKVVNQPQHF	TGTGCCAGTAGTATAGGCAAGGTTGTTAATCAGCCCCAGCATTTT
-	few	TRBV30	16	TRBJ1-6	CAWSVNLRGLNSPLHF	TGTGCCTGGAGTGTAAATCTACGGGGACTTAATTCACCCCTCCACTTT
-	-	TRBV7-9	13	TRBJ2-1	CASSHPSGEEQFF	TGTGCCAGCAGCCACCCCTCCGGGGAAGAGCAGTTCTTC
TRBD2	-	TRBV15	13	TRBJ2-1	CATSPGGNNEQFF	TGTGCCACCAGCCCGGGGGGTAACAATGAGCAGTTCTTC
TRBD2	-	TRBV14	13	TRBJ2-1	CASSQEASGGQFF	TGTGCCAGCAGCCAAGAAGCTAGCGGGGGGCAGTTCTTC
-	-	TRBV4-1	17	TRBJ1-1	CASSQDGGLEGFAEAFF	TGCGCCAGCAGCCAAGATGGTGGACTTGAGGGGTTCGCTGAAGCTTTCTTT
-	-	TRBV6-5	13	TRBJ1-1	CASSYFIRSDAFF	TGTGCCAGCAGTTATTTCATTCGGAGCGACGCTTTCTTT
TRBD1	few	TRBV28	14	TRBJ1-2	CASSHGQGNYGYTF	TGTGCCAGCAGCCATGGACAGGGGAACTATGGCTACACCTTC
TRBD1	-	TRBV4-2	15	TRBJ2-5	CASSQDRGLLETQYF	TGTGCCAGCAGCCAAGACAGGGGGTTGTTGGAGACCCAGTACTTC
-	-	TRBV12-5	18	TRBJ1-1	CASGGYAEDSLSPYQAFF	TGTGCTAGTGGTGGGTATGCAGAGGACAGCCTGTCCCCTTACCAAGCTTTCTTT
-	-	TRBV28	14	TRBJ2-1	CASSFRGPLSEQFF	TGTGCCAGCAGTTTTCGGGGGCCTTTAAGTGAGCAGTTCTTC
-	-	TRBV30	11	TRBJ2-1	CAWSENYEQFF	TGTGCCTGGTCCGAAAACTATGAGCAGTTCTTC
TRBD1	-	TRBV4-3	16	TRBJ2-7	CASSRGRGKGSYEQYF	TGCGCCAGCAGCCGAGGCAGGGGGAAAGGTTCCTACGAGCAGTACTTC
-	once	TRBV7-9	11	TRBJ2-7	CASSSDSEQYF	TGTGCCAGCAGCTCCGACTCCGAGCAGTACTTC
TRBD2	-	TRBV4-1	18	TRBJ2-1	CASSLGLAGGLLYNEQFF	TGCGCCAGCAGCCTGGGACTAGCGGGGGGGTTACTCTACAATGAGCAGTTCTTC
-	-	TRBV19	17	TRBJ1-5	CASSISGGDDSNQPQHF	TGTGCCAGTAGTATATCGGGAGGGGATGATAGCAATCAGCCCCAGCATTTT
TRBD1	-	TRBV6-5	14	TRBJ1-2	CASSYPGGVNGYTF	TGTGCCAGCAGTTACCCAGGGGGCGTTAATGGCTACACCTTC
-	-	TRBV5-6	15	TRBJ1-5	CASSGGTEFNQPQHF	TGTGCCAGCAGCGGGGGAACAGAATTCAATCAGCCCCAGCATTTT
-	-	TRBV29-1	13	TRBJ1-2	CSVGPTANYGYTF	TGCAGCGTCGGACCGACCGCGAACTATGGCTACACCTTC
TRBD2	-	TRBV9	16	TRBJ2-1	CASSNRLAGGYNEQFF	TGTGCCAGCAGCAACCGACTAGCGGGGGGATACAATGAGCAGTTCTTC
TRBD1	-	TRBV6-5	15	TRBJ1-5	CASRTLTGGDQPQHF	TGTGCCAGCAGGACCCTTACAGGGGGCGATCAGCCCCAGCATTTT
-	-	TRBV28	14	TRBJ1-2	CASSFGWGDYGYTF	TGTGCCAGCAGTTTTGGCTGGGGGGACTATGGCTACACCTTC
-	-	TRBV30	14	TRBJ1-2	CAWRPQTGVYGYTF	TGTGCCTGGAGACCGCAGACAGGAGTCTATGGCTACACCTTC
-	-	TRBV4-1	15	TRBJ1-1	CASSLLGQVYTEAFF	TGCGCCAGCAGCCTACTAGGTCAGGTATACACTGAAGCTTTCTTT
-	-	TRBV6-5	14	TRBJ2-1	CASSYGKAGHEQFF	TGTGCCAGCAGTTACGGCAAGGCGGGCCATGAGCAGTTCTTC
TRBD1	-	TRBV2	17	TRBJ2-7	CASSEYWDRGAENEQYF	TGTGCCAGCAGTGAATATTGGGACAGGGGGGCGGAAAACGAGCAGTACTTC
-	-	TRBV4-1	14	TRBJ1-5	CASSQDRTDQPQHF	TGCGCCAGCAGCCAGGACCGAACCGATCAGCCCCAGCATTTT
-	-	TRBV30	13	TRBJ1-2	CAWSVSRGSGYTF	TGTGCCTGGAGTGTCTCTCGCGGGTCTGGCTACACCTTC
-	-	TRBV20-1	11	TRBJ1-1	CSARQVAEAFF	TGCAGTGCTCGCCAAGTAGCCGAAGCTTTCTTT
TRBD1	-	TRBV2	15	TRBJ2-1	CASTYAGQGYNEQFF	TGTGCCAGCACCTACGCGGGACAGGGTTACAATGAGCAGTTCTTC
-	-	TRBV7-2	13	TRBJ1-2	CASSFWVNYGYTF	TGTGCCAGCAGCTTTTGGGTAAACTATGGCTACACCTTC
TRBD1	-	TRBV9	14	TRBJ1-5	CASSVGQGAQPQHF	TGTGCCAGCAGCGTGGGACAGGGGGCTCAGCCCCAGCATTTT
-	-	TRBV11-2	12	TRBJ1-1	CASSPSTTEAFF	TGTGCCAGCAGCCCGTCTACGACTGAAGCTTTCTTT
TRBD1	-	TRBV5-4	14	TRBJ1-1	CASSTGQTNTEAFF	TGTGCCAGCAGCACGGGACAGACGAACACTGAAGCTTTCTTT
-	-	TRBV2	15	TRBJ2-5	CASSEAGVPRGTQYF	TGTGCCAGCAGTGAAGCGGGAGTACCAAGAGGGACCCAGTACTTC
TRBD1	-	TRBV27	14	TRBJ1-1	CASRTGGWDTEAFF	TGTGCCAGCAGGACAGGGGGTTGGGACACTGAAGCTTTCTTT
-	-	TRBV7-9	16	TRBJ1-4	CASSLTPVGINEKLFF	TGTGCCAGCAGCTTAACCCCCGTGGGTATTAATGAAAAACTGTTTTTT
-	-	TRBV2	17	TRBJ2-7	CASSGPGSTMASYEQYF	TGTGCCAGCAGTGGCCCAGGGTCTACAATGGCATCCTACGAGCAGTACTTC
-	-	TRBV7-8	15	TRBJ2-6	CASSPRYSGANVLTF	TGTGCCAGCAGCCCGAGATACTCTGGGGCCAACGTCCTGACTTTC
TRBD2	-	TRBV6-1	15	TRBJ2-1	CASSEGQAGSNEQFF	TGTGCCAGCAGTGAAGGCCAAGCGGGGTCCAATGAGCAGTTCTTC
-	-	TRBV4-1	15	TRBJ1-2	CASSQESATHYGYTF	TGCGCCAGCAGCCAAGAGTCGGCCACGCACTATGGCTACACCTTC
-	-	TRBV5-6	15	TRBJ2-7	CASSLFTGVSYEQYF	TGTGCCAGCAGCTTGTTTACGGGGGTCTCCTACGAGCAGTACTTC
-	-	TRBV15	18	TRBJ2-3	CATSRDIFWGSGTDTQYF	TGTGCCACCAGCAGAGATATCTTTTGGGGGTCGGGTACAGATACGCAGTATTTT
-	-	TRBV28	14	TRBJ1-2	CASSEGTGSNGYTF	TGTGCCAGCAGCGAGGGTACCGGGAGTAATGGCTACACCTTC
TRBD2	once	TRBV6-5	14	TRBJ2-1	CASSYRFSGGDPFF	TGTGCCAGCAGTTACAGATTTAGCGGGGGAGATCCGTTCTTC
-	-	TRBV19	11	TRBJ2-5	CASSIRETQYF	TGTGCCAGTAGTATACGAGAGACCCAGTACTTC
TRBD1	-	TRBV7-3	16	TRBJ2-1	CASSLGTGTGYNEQFF	TGTGCCAGCAGCTTAGGGACCGGGACAGGCTACAATGAGCAGTTCTTC
-	few	TRBV19	15	TRBJ1-5	CASSGRNYSNQPQHF	TGTGCCAGTAGTGGACGGAATTATAGCAATCAGCCCCAGCATTTT
-	-	TRBV6-6	13	TRBJ1-4	CASSYFGREKLFF	TGTGCCAGCAGTTACTTCGGGCGCGAAAAACTGTTTTTT
TRBD2	-	TRBV4-2	19	TRBJ2-4	CASSPRLAGDVVAKNIQYF	TGTGCCAGCAGCCCCCGACTAGCGGGAGATGTTGTGGCCAAAAACATTCAGTACTTC
TRBD1	-	TRBV6-5	14	TRBJ2-7	CASSLGQGGYEQYF	TGTGCCAGCAGTTTGGGACAGGGGGGTTACGAGCAGTACTTC